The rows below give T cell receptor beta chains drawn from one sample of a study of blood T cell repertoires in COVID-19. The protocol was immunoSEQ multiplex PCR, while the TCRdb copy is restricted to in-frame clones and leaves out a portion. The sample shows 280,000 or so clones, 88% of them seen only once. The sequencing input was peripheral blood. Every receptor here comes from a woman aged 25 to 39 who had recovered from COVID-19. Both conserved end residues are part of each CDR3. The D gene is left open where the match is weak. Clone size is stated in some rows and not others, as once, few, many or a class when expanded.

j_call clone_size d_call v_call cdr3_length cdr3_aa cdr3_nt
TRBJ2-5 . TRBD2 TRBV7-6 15 CASSRAGGSGETQYF TGTGCCAGCAGCCGGGCCGGCGGGAGCGGGGAGACCCAGTACTTC
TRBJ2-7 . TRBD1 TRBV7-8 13 CASSEGTAYEQYF TGTGCCAGCAGCGAGGGGACAGCCTACGAGCAGTACTTC
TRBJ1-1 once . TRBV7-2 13 CASSLVSGSEAFF TGTGCCAGCAGCCTTGTCTCCGGGAGTGAAGCTTTCTTT
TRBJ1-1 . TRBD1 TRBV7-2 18 CASSLALKDRRLNTEAFF TGTGCCAGCAGCTTAGCGCTAAAGGACAGGCGATTGAACACTGAAGCTTTCTTT
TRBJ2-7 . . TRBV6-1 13 CASSDRTSYEQYF TGTGCCAGCAGTGACAGAACCTCCTACGAGCAGTACTTC
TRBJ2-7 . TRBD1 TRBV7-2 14 CASSLSTGVREQYF TGTGCCAGCAGCTTATCGACAGGGGTCCGGGAGCAGTACTTC
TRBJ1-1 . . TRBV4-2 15 CASSAGLAHNTEAFF TGTGCCAGCAGCGCAGGGTTGGCTCATAACACTGAAGCTTTCTTT
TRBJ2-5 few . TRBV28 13 CASRKGGGETQYF TGTGCCAGCAGAAAAGGGGGTGGTGAGACCCAGTACTTC
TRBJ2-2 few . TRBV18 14 CASSRPQGPGELFF TGTGCCAGCTCACGACCGCAGGGCCCCGGGGAGCTGTTTTTT
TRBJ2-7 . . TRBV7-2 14 CASSFGRGNYEQYF TGTGCCAGCAGCTTTGGCAGGGGAAACTACGAGCAGTACTTC
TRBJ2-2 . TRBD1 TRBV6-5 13 CASRTQGSGELFF TGTGCCAGCAGGACACAGGGGTCGGGGGAGCTGTTTTTT
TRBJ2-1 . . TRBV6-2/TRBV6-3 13 CASSYSQNNEQFF TGTGCCAGCAGTTATTCACAGAACAATGAGCAGTTCTTC
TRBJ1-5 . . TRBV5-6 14 CASSLAWENQPQHF TGTGCCAGCAGCTTGGCCTGGGAGAATCAGCCCCAGCATTTT
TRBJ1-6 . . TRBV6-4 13 CASSDGSGSPLHF TGTGCCAGCAGTGACGGTTCCGGGTCACCCCTCCACTTT
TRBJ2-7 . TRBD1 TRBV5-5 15 CASSSPGQGGNEQYF TGTGCCAGCAGCTCTCCGGGACAGGGGGGTAACGAGCAGTACTTC
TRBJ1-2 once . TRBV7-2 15 CASSSEQGPLDGYTF TGTGCCAGCAGCTCCGAACAGGGTCCCCTTGATGGCTACACCTTC
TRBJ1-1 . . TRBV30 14 CAWSLQGRRTEAFF TGTGCCTGGAGTCTCCAGGGGCGGCGCACTGAAGCTTTCTTT
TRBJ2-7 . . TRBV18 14 CASSPLTGPGEQYF TGTGCCAGCTCACCCTTGACAGGCCCAGGGGAGCAGTACTTC
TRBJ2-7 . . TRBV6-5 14 CAASAGPAPYEQYF TGTGCCGCAAGCGCGGGCCCGGCCCCCTACGAGCAGTACTTC
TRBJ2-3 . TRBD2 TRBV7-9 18 CASRPGTSGGASTDTQYF TGTGCCAGCAGGCCCGGGACTAGCGGGGGGGCTAGCACAGATACGCAGTATTTT
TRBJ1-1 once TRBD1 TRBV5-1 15 CASSLGQGTNTEAFF TGCGCCAGCAGCTTGGGACAGGGAACGAACACTGAAGCTTTCTTT
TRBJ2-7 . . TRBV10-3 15 CAISELTGALYEQYF TGTGCCATCAGTGAGTTGACAGGAGCCCTCTACGAGCAGTACTTC
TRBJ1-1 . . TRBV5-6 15 CASSSYRVGYGEAFF TGTGCCAGCAGCTCCTACAGGGTGGGGTATGGTGAAGCTTTCTTT
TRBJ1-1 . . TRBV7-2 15 CASSLFGVGNTEAFF TGTGCCAGCAGCTTGTTCGGGGTTGGGAACACTGAAGCTTTCTTT
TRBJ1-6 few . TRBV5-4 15 CASSSDSKNNSPLHF TGTGCCAGCAGCTCGGACAGCAAAAATAATTCACCCCTCCACTTT
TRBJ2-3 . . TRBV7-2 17 CASSFSNRRGRTDTQYF TGTGCCAGCAGCTTTAGCAACCGACGGGGTAGGACAGATACGCAGTATTTT
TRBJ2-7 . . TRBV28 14 CASSLGLPGYEQYF TGTGCCAGCAGTTTAGGTCTACCGGGCTACGAGCAGTACTTC
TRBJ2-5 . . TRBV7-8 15 CASSLAWSGRETQYF TGTGCCAGCAGCTTAGCGTGGTCAGGGAGGGAGACCCAGTACTTC
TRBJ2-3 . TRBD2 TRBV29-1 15 CSARGLAGIFDTQYF TGCAGCGCCCGAGGGCTAGCGGGGATCTTTGATACGCAGTATTTT
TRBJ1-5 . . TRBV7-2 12 CASSFQNQPQHF TGTGCCAGCAGCTTTCAAAATCAGCCCCAGCATTTT
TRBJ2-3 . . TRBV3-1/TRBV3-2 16 CASSQGASDPGDTQYF TGTGCCAGCAGCCAGGGGGCCAGCGATCCAGGAGATACGCAGTATTTT
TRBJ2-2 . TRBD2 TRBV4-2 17 CASSQNTAGGATGELFF TGTGCCAGCAGCCAGAATACCGCCGGGGGGGCCACCGGGGAGCTGTTTTTT
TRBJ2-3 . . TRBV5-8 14 CASSYPRLADTQYF TGTGCCAGCAGCTATCCCCGACTCGCAGATACGCAGTATTTT
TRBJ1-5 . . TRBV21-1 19 CASSKALCGSSYSNQPQHF TGTGCCAGCAGCAAAGCGCTATGTGGGTCTAGTTACAGCAATCAGCCCCAGCATTTT
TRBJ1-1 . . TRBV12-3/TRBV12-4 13 CASSRAQGYEAFF TGTGCCAGCAGTCGAGCACAGGGATATGAAGCTTTCTTT
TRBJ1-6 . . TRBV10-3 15 CAISEYQGPNSPLHF TGTGCCATCAGTGAGTACCAGGGGCCTAATTCACCCCTCCACTTT
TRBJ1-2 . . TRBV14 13 CASRLQGFGGYTF TGTGCCAGCAGGCTTCAGGGTTTCGGTGGCTACACCTTC
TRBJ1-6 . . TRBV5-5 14 CASSLWGADSPLHF TGTGCCAGCAGCTTGTGGGGCGCGGATTCACCCCTCCACTTT
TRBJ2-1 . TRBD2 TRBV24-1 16 CATSEGLAGRGDEQFF TGTGCCACCAGTGAAGGACTAGCGGGGAGAGGCGATGAGCAGTTCTTC
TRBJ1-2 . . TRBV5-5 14 CASRLLGGTYGYTF TGTGCCAGCAGGCTGCTGGGGGGGACCTATGGCTACACCTTC
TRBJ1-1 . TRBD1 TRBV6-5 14 CASQWNRGESEAFF TGTGCCTCACAATGGAACAGGGGTGAATCTGAAGCTTTCTTT
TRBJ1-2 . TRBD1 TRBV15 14 CATSKQGAGYGYTF TGTGCCACCAGTAAACAGGGGGCGGGCTATGGCTACACCTTC
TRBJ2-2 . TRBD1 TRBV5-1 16 CASSPGQNRAGGELFF TGCGCCAGCAGCCCGGGACAGAACAGGGCGGGCGGGGAGCTGTTTTTT
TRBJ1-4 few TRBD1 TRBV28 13 CASSPGQGQKLFF TGTGCCAGCAGCCCTGGACAGGGGCAAAAACTGTTTTTT
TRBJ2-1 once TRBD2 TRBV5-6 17 CASSLAVRAGGWNEQFF TGTGCCAGCAGCTTGGCGGTTAGAGCGGGGGGGTGGAATGAGCAGTTCTTC
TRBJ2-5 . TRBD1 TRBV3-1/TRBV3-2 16 CASSQRTGTVGETQYF TGTGCCAGCAGCCAGCGGACAGGGACGGTGGGAGAGACCCAGTACTTC
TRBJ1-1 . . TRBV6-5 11 CASRAEAEAFF TGTGCCAGCAGGGCAGAGGCCGAAGCTTTCTTT
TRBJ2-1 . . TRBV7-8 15 CASSPPLGGRNEQFF TGTGCCAGCAGCCCTCCCCTCGGGGGACGGAATGAGCAGTTCTTC
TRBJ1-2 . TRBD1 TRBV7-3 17 CASSVQPGTGPTYGYTF TGTGCCAGCAGCGTTCAACCCGGGACAGGGCCCACCTATGGCTACACCTTC